These T cell receptor beta chains were read from a single sample in a study of shared clonotypes between healthy human individuals. Assay: immunoSEQ multiplex PCR; the TCRdb copy retains only in-frame clones and omits some. In the table there are about 960,000 clones, approximately 80% of which are singletons. The sequenced sample consisted of memory CD4+ T cells sorted from blood. These receptors all come from a man younger than 30 in good health. Both conserved end residues are part of each CDR3. Each record gives: D gene, J gene, V gene, clone size, CDR3 DNA, CDR3 protein. A D gene is named only where the DNA matches it firmly. Clone size is stated in some rows and not others, as once, few, many or a class when expanded.

>.|TRBJ1-6|TRBV28|.
TGTGCCAGCAGTGGACAGTTTCGGTTTAATTCACCCCTCCACTTT
CASSGQFRFNSPLHF
>.|TRBJ2-5|TRBV11-2|.
TGTGCCAGCACCCTAGGGGACAAAGAGACCCAGTACTTC
CASTLGDKETQYF
>.|TRBJ1-2|TRBV7-9|.
TGTGCCAGCAGCTTAGAAGGGTACTATGGCTACACCTTC
CASSLEGYYGYTF
>.|TRBJ2-7|TRBV28|.
TGTGCCAGCAGCCCTCGAGGCCGCCAAAGGAGAGGCGAGCAGTACTTC
CASSPRGRQRRGEQYF
>TRBD1|TRBJ2-2|TRBV2|many
TGTGCCAGCAGAGAAGGGACAGCGAACACCGGGGAGCTGTTTTTT
CASREGTANTGELFF
>TRBD1|TRBJ2-7|TRBV7-8|once
TGTGCCAGCAGTCTCTCGACAGGGATCTACGAGCAGTACTTC
CASSLSTGIYEQYF
>.|TRBJ1-2|TRBV10-3|many
TGTGCCATCAGTGATGCGTTCTACACCTTC
CAISDAFYTF
>TRBD1|TRBJ2-5|TRBV6-1|.
TGTGCCAGCACGGGACAGGGGAGGGAGACCCAGTACTTC
CASTGQGRETQYF
>TRBD1|TRBJ2-1|TRBV11-2|.
TGTGCCAGCAGCTTGGACAGGGGTTCCTACAATGAGCAGTTCTTC
CASSLDRGSYNEQFF
>TRBD1|TRBJ2-7|TRBV19|once
TGTGCCAGTAGGGTGACAGGGAACGCCTACGAGCAGTACTTC
CASRVTGNAYEQYF
>.|TRBJ1-4|TRBV6-4|few
TGTGCCAGCAGTGACCGTATCCGAGGGGAAAAACTGTTTTTT
CASSDRIRGEKLFF
>.|TRBJ2-5|TRBV28|.
TGTGCCAGCAGCACGGCAGGGGTCAAAGAGACCCAGTACTTC
CASSTAGVKETQYF
>TRBD2|TRBJ2-7|TRBV2|.
TGTGCCAGCATGCGGGAGTCCTCCTACGAGCAGTACTTC
CASMRESSYEQYF
>.|TRBJ2-7|TRBV5-1|.
TGCGCCAGCAGCGTAGCCCCTGGACAGACCTACGAGCAGTACTTC
CASSVAPGQTYEQYF
>TRBD2|TRBJ2-5|TRBV29-1|.
TGCAGCGTTGCCGGGGGGGGGTTAGAGACCCAGTACTTC
CSVAGGGLETQYF
>.|TRBJ2-6|TRBV19|.
TGTGCCACGGGTCGTTCAGGCTCTGGGGCCAACGTCCTGACTTTC
CATGRSGSGANVLTF
>.|TRBJ1-4|TRBV2|.
TGTGCCAGCAGTGGAGGGTCGAAACCTAATGAAAAACTGTTTTTT
CASSGGSKPNEKLFF
>.|TRBJ2-2|TRBV14|.
TGTGCCAGCAGCCGACAGGAATCGAACACCGGGGAGCTGTTTTTT
CASSRQESNTGELFF
>.|TRBJ1-6|TRBV30|.
TGTGCCTGGAAGCCAGGGCTTTATAATTCACCCCTCCACTTT
CAWKPGLYNSPLHF
>TRBD1|TRBJ2-2|TRBV5-1|.
TGCGCCAGCAGCCCAAGGACAGGGGGAATCACCGGGGAGCTGTTTTTT
CASSPRTGGITGELFF
>TRBD1|TRBJ2-5|TRBV9|.
TGTGCCAGCAGCGTATCCGGGACAGACCTCCCGGGGGAGACCCAGTACTTC
CASSVSGTDLPGETQYF
>TRBD2|TRBJ2-7|TRBV7-9|.
TGTGCCAGCAGCCCTGGACTAGCGGGAGATACCTACGAGCAGTACTTC
CASSPGLAGDTYEQYF
>.|TRBJ1-6|TRBV4-1|.
TGCGCCAGCAGCCGGGGAGAGGGAGTGGATAATTCACCCCTCCACTTT
CASSRGEGVDNSPLHF
>.|TRBJ2-2|TRBV5-1|.
TGCGCCAGCAGCCCGGTTTACACCGGGGAGCTGTTTTTT
CASSPVYTGELFF
>TRBD1|TRBJ1-3|TRBV9|.
TGTGCCAGCAGCGAGAACAGGGGCCGTCCCTCTGGAAACACCATATATTTT
CASSENRGRPSGNTIYF
>.|TRBJ1-1|TRBV19|.
TGTGCCAGTAGTATGAATAGCGGCAGGGGTAACACTGAAGCTTTCTTT
CASSMNSGRGNTEAFF
>.|TRBJ2-3|TRBV5-6|.
TGTGCCAGCAGCTCCCCACGGGGGTCAGGGAGCACAGATACGCAGTATTTT
CASSSPRGSGSTDTQYF
>.|TRBJ2-1|TRBV7-7|few
TGTGCTAGCAGCTTAGGGTCGGCTCCGAACAATGAGCAGTTCTTC
CASSLGSAPNNEQFF
>.|TRBJ2-3|TRBV9|few
TGTGCCAGCAGCGTAGAATTAGGGAAACCAGATACGCAGTATTTT
CASSVELGKPDTQYF
>.|TRBJ1-4|TRBV28|few
TGTGCCAGCAGATACAGGGAAGGTGACGAAAAACTGTTTTTT
CASRYREGDEKLFF
>TRBD1|TRBJ2-7|TRBV7-3|.
TGTGCCAGCAGCTATACGGGACAGGCTACCTACGAGCAGTACTTC
CASSYTGQATYEQYF
>TRBD1|TRBJ1-1|TRBV5-1|.
TGCGCCAGCAGCCCCGAGACAGGGGCCTTGAACACTGAAGCTTTCTTT
CASSPETGALNTEAFF
>TRBD1|TRBJ1-1|TRBV7-9|.
TGTGCCAGCAGCGCAGGGACAGGGGCCTTAAGGGCTGAAGCTTTCTTT
CASSAGTGALRAEAFF
>.|TRBJ1-6|TRBV2|.
TGTGCCAGCAGCCCGGGGGGGGCCAAAAATTCACCCCTCCACTTT
CASSPGGAKNSPLHF
>.|TRBJ1-6|TRBV19|.
TGTGCCAGTAGTATAGTATCCGGGAGAAGAATCTATAATTCACCCCTCCACTTT
CASSIVSGRRIYNSPLHF
>TRBD2|TRBJ2-7|TRBV5-6|few
TGTGCCAGCAGCAAAAAAGCGGGAGGTACCACCTACGAGCAGTACTTC
CASSKKAGGTTYEQYF
>.|TRBJ1-4|TRBV30|.
TGTGCCTGGAGTGGGACGTACTCAACTAATGAAAAACTGTTTTTT
CAWSGTYSTNEKLFF
>TRBD1|TRBJ1-3|TRBV30|.
TGTGCCTGGAGTGTAGGGGGCCGGGCTGGAAACACCATATATTTT
CAWSVGGRAGNTIYF
>.|TRBJ1-1|TRBV5-1|.
TGCGCCAGCAGGGACGAAGGGGAAGCTTTCTTT
CASRDEGEAFF
>TRBD2|TRBJ2-1|TRBV2|.
TGTGCCAGCAGTAATAGCGGGGCCCCGGGAAATGAGCAGTTCTTC
CASSNSGAPGNEQFF
>.|TRBJ1-2|TRBV9|once
TGTGCCAGCAGCGTAGGAGGCAGCTCCACGGATGGCTACACCTTC
CASSVGGSSTDGYTF
>.|TRBJ1-2|TRBV10-3|.
TGTGCCATCACCAGGGCAAGAGACTATGGCTACACCTTC
CAITRARDYGYTF
>TRBD1|TRBJ1-6|TRBV28|few
TGTGCCAGCAGTTTACCCCTCACAGGGGTGGCACCCCTCCACTTT
CASSLPLTGVAPLHF
>.|TRBJ1-1|TRBV19|.
TGTGCCAGTAGTATTTCAGGGACCTTTGAAGCTTTCTTT
CASSISGTFEAFF
>.|TRBJ1-1|TRBV28|.
TGTGCCAGCAGCCTGCTGGGCACTGAAGCTTTCTTT
CASSLLGTEAFF
>TRBD2|TRBJ2-7|TRBV5-4|.
TGTGCCAGCAGCTTGGATGGCGGGAGGAATTACGAGCAGTACTTC
CASSLDGGRNYEQYF
>.|TRBJ1-5|TRBV18|.
TGTGCCAGCTCCCAGGTGGGGGTCTTCGGTAGCAATCAGCCCCAGCATTTT
CASSQVGVFGSNQPQHF
>.|TRBJ2-1|TRBV7-9|.
TGTGCCAGCAGACAAGTCGCCAATGAGCAGTTCTTC
CASRQVANEQFF
>TRBD1|TRBJ2-3|TRBV15|.
TGTGCCACCAGCAGAGATATAGGCCAGGGGGCAGATACGCAGTATTTT
CATSRDIGQGADTQYF
>.|TRBJ2-1|TRBV27|.
TGTGCCAGCAGTTCCCAGGGGATGTCCTACAATGAGCAGTTCTTC
CASSSQGMSYNEQFF
>TRBD2|TRBJ2-7|TRBV10-1|.
TGCGCCAGCACCACGACCCCTAGCGGGAGTTACGAGCAGTACTTC
CASTTTPSGSYEQYF
>TRBD1|TRBJ1-3|TRBV9|few
TGTGCCAGCAGTGAGACAGGGACTGGAAACACCATATATTTT
CASSETGTGNTIYF
>TRBD1|TRBJ2-7|TRBV5-1|.
TGCGCCAGCAGCGAAAGACAGGGGGAATCCTACGAGCAGTACTTC
CASSERQGESYEQYF
>.|TRBJ1-5|TRBV5-1|.
TGCGCCAGCAGCTTGTTGCCAGGGAACAATCAGCCCCAGCATTTT
CASSLLPGNNQPQHF
>TRBD2|TRBJ2-7|TRBV5-4|.
TGTGCCAGCAGCTTGGACGCCGGGAGGGTCCACGAGCAGTACTTC
CASSLDAGRVHEQYF
>.|TRBJ2-5|TRBV10-3|.
TGTGCCATCAGTGAGATAGGAGAGACCCAGTACTTC
CAISEIGETQYF
>TRBD2|TRBJ2-7|TRBV7-8|.
TGTGCCAGCAGCCAACTAGCGGGAGCCTACGAGCAGTACTTC
CASSQLAGAYEQYF